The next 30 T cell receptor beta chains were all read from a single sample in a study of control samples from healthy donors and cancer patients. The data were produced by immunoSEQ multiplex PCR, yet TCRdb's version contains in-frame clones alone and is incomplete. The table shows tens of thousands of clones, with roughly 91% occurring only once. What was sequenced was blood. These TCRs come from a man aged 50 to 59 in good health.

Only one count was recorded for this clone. CDR3 sequence (DNA): TGCGCCAGCAGCTTGGGGACAGGTGGCGCTGAAGCTTTCTTT. Encoded protein: CASSLGTGGAEAFF. V and J are TRBV5-1 and TRBJ1-1, with 7 bases lining up with TRBD1. With V trimmed by 0 bases and J by 6 bases, 5 bases remained unmatched. CDR3 size: 14 residues. Per the germline V gene, CDR1 is SGHRS and CDR2 is YFSETQ.

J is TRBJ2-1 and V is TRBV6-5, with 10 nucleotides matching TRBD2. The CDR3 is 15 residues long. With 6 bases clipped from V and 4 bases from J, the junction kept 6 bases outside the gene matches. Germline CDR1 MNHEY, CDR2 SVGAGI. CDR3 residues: CASRTSSGGYNEQFF. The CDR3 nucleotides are TGTGCCAGCAGGACCTCTAGCGGGGGTTACAATGAGCAGTTCTTC.

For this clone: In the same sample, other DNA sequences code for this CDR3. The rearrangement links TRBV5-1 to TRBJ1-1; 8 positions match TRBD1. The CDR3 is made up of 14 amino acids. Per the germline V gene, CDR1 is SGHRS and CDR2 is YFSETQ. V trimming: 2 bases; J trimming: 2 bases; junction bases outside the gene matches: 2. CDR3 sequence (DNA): TGCGCCAGCAGCTTAGACAGGGGAAACACTGAAGCTTTCTTT. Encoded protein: CASSLDRGNTEAFF.

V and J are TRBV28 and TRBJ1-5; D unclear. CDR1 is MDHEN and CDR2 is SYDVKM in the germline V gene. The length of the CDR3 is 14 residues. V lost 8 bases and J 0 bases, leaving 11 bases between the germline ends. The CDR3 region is CASSGSYSNQPQHF. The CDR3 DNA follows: TGTGCCAGCTCGGGCTCCTATAGCAATCAGCCCCAGCATTTT.

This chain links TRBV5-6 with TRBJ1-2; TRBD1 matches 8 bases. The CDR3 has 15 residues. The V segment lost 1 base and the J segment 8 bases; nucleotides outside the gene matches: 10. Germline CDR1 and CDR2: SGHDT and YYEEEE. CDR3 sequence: CASSLSGGAGDGYTF. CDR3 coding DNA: TGTGCCAGCAGCTTGTCAGGGGGCGCGGGCGACGGCTACACCTTC.

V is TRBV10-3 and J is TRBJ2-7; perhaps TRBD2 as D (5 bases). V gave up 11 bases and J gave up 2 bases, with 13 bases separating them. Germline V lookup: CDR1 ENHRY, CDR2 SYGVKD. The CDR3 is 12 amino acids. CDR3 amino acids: CALRDQTYEQYF. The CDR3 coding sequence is TGTGCCCTCCGGGATCAGACCTACGAGCAGTACTTC.

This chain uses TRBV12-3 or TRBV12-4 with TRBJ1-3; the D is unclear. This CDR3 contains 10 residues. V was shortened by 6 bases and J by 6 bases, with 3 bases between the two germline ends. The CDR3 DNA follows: TGTGCCAGCAGGACAAACACCATATATTTT. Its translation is CASRTNTIYF.

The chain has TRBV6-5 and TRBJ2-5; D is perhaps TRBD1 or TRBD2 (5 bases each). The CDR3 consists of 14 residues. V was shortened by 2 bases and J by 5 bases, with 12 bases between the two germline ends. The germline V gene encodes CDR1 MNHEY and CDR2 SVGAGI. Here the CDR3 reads CASSYLGVGETQYF. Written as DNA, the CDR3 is TGTGCCAGCAGTTACCTGGGGGTCGGGGAGACCCAGTACTTC.

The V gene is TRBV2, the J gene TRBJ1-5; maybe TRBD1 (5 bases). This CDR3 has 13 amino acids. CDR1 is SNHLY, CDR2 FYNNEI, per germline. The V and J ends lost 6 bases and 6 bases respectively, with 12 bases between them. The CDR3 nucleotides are TGTGCCAGCAGAGGGGAGACGGGTCAGCCCCAGCATTTT. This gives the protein CASRGETGQPQHF.

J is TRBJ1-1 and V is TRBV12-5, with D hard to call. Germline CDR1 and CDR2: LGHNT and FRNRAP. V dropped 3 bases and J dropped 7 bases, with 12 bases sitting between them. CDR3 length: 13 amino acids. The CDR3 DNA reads TGTGCTAGTGGTTTTCCCCCCCTGGGTGAAGCTTTCTTT. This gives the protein CASGFPPLGEAFF.

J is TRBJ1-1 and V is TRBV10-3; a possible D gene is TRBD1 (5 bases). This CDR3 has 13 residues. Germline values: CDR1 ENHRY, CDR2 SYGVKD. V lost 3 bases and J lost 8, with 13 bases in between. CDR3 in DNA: TGTGCCATCAGTGATGCAGGGAGAAGAGAAGCTTTCTTT. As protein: CAISDAGRREAFF.

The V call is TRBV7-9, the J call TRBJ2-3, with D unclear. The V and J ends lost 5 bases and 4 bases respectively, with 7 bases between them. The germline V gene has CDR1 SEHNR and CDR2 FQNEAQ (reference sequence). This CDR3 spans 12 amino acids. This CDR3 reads CASSLAADTQYF. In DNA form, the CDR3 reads TGTGCCAGCAGCCTCGCAGCAGATACGCAGTATTTT.

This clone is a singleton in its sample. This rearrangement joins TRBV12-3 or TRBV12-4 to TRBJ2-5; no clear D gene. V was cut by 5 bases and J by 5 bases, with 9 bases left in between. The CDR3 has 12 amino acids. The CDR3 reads CASSMTQETQYF. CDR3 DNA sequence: TGTGCCAGCAGTATGACACAGGAGACCCAGTACTTC.

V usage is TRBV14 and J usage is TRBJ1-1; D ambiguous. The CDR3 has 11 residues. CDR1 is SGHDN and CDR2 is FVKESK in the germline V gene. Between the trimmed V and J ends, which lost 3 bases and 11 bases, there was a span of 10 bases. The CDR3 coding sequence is TGTGCCAGCAGCCATGTGCAGGAGGCTTTCTTT. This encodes CASSHVQEAFF. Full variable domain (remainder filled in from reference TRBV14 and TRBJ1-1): EAGVTQFPSHSVIEKGQTVTLRCDPISGHDNLYWYRRVMGKEIKFLLHFVKESKQDESGMPNNRFLAERTGGTYSTLKVQPAELEDSGVYFCASSHVQEAFFGQGTRLTVV.

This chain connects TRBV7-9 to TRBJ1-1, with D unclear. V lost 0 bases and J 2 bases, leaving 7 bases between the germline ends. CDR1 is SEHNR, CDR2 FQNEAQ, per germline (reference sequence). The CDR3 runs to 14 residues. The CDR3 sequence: CASSLALENTEAFF. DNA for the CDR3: TGTGCCAGCAGCTTAGCGCTCGAAAACACTGAAGCTTTCTTT.

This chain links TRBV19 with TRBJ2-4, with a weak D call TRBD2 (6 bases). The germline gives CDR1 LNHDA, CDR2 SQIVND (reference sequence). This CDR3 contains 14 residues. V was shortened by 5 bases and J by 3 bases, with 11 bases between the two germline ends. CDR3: CASSAGLFKNIQYF. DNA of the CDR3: TGTGCCAGTAGTGCGGGACTCTTCAAAAACATTCAGTACTTC. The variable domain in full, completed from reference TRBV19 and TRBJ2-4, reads DGGITQSPKYLFRKEGQNVTLSCEQNLNHDAMYWYRQDPGQGLRLIYYSQIVNDFQKGDIAEGYSVSREKKESFPLTVTSAQKNPTAFYLCASSAGLFKNIQYFGAGTRLSVL.

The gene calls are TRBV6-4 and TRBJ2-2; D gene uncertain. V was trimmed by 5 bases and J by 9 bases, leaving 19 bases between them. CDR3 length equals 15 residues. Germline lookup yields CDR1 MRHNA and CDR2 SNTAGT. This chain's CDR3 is CASSSSRAPGRELFF. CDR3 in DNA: TGTGCCAGCAGTTCCTCCCGGGCCCCTGGACGGGAGCTGTTTTTT.

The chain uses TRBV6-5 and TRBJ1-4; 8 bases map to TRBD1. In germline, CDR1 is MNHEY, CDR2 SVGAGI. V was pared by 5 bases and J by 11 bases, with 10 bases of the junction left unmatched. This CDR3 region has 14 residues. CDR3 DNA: TGTGCCAGCAGTCCCAGGACAGGGCGCGAGAAACTGTTTTTT. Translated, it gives CASSPRTGREKLFF.

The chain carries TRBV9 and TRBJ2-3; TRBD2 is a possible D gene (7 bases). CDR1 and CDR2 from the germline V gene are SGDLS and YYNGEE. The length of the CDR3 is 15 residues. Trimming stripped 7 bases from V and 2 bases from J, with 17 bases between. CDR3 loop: CASAPGGYATDTQYF. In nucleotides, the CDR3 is TGTGCCAGCGCTCCGGGGGGCTATGCCACAGATACGCAGTATTTT.

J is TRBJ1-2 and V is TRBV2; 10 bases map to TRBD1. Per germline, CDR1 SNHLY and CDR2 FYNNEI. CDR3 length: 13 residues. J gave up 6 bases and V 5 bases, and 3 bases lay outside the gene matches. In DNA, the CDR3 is TGTGCCAGCAGTCGACAGGGGGCGAATGGCTACACCTTC. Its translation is CASSRQGANGYTF.

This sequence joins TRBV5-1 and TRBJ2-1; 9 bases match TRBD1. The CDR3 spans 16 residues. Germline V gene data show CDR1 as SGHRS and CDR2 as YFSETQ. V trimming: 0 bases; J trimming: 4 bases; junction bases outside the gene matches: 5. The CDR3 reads CASSLEVQGAYNEQFF. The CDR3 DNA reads TGCGCCAGCAGCTTGGAGGTACAGGGGGCTTACAATGAGCAGTTCTTC.

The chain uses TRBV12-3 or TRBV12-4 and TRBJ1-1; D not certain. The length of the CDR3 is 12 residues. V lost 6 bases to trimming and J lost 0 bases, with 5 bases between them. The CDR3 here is CASREVNTEAFF. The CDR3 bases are TGTGCCAGCAGAGAGGTGAACACTGAAGCTTTCTTT.

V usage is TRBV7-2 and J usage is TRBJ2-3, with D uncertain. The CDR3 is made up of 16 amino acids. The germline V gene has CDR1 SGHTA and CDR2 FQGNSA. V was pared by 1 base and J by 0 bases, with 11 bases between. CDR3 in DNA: TGTGCCAGCAGCTTAGGAATCGATACTAGCACAGATACGCAGTATTTT. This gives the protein CASSLGIDTSTDTQYF.

CDR3 sequence: CASSTGYQPQHF. In nucleotides, the CDR3 is TGTGCCAGCAGTACAGGGTATCAGCCCCAGCATTTT. The chain uses TRBV12-3 or TRBV12-4 and TRBJ1-5; TRBD1 might be the D (6 bases). The CDR3 consists of 12 residues. V was pared by 5 bases and J by 5 bases, with 7 bases between.

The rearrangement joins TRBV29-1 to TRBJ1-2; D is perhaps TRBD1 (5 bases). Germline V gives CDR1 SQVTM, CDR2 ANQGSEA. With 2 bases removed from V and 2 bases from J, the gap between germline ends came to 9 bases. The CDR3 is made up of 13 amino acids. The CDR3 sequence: CSVEHRRNYGYTF. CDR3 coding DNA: TGCAGCGTTGAACACAGGCGGAACTATGGCTACACCTTC.

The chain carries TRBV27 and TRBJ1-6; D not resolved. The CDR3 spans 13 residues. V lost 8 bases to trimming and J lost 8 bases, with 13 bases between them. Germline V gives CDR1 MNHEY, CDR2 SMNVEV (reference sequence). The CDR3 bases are TGTGCCAGCGCCAGGCAGGTCGATTCACCCCTCCACTTT. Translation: CASARQVDSPLHF.

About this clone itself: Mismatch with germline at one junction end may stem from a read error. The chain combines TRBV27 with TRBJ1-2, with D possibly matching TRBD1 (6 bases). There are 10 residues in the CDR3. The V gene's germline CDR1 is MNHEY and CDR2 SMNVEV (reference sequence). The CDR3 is CASRYKGHYF. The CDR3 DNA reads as TGTGCCAGCAGATATAAGGGACACTACTTC.

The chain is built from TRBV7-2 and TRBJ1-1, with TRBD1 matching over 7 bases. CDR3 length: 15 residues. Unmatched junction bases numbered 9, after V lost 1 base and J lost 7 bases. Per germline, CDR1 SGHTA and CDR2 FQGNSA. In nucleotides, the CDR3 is TGTGCCAGCAGCTTAGGACAGGGCCTTAGTTTTGAAGCTTTCTTT. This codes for CASSLGQGLSFEAFF. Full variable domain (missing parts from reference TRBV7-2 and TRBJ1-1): GAGVSQSPSNKVTEKGKDVELRCDPISGHTALYWYRQSLGQGLEFLIYFQGNSAPDKSGLPSDRFSAERTGGSVSTLTIQRTQQEDSAVYLCASSLGQGLSFEAFFGQGTRLTVV.

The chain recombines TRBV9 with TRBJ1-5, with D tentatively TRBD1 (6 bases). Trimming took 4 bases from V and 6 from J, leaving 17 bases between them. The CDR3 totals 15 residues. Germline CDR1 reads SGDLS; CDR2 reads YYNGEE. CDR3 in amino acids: CASSPTGEGVQPQHF. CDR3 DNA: TGTGCCAGCAGCCCAACGGGTGAGGGGGTTCAGCCCCAGCATTTT.

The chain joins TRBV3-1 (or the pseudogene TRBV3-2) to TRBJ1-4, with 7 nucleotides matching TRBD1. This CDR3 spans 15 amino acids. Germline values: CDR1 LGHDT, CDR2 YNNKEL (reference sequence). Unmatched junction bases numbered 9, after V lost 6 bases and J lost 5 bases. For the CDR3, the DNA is TGTGCCAGCAGGGAGGGACAGCTCTCGAATGAAAAACTGTTTTTT. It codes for CASREGQLSNEKLFF.